The clone carrying this T cell receptor beta chain was detected many times. Its matching antigen is unknown. The source of the sample is a study of regulatory T cells in long-lasting Graves disease. Study overall: A definition of persistent Graves' disease required over 5 years of antithyroid drugs plus positive TSH receptor antibodies.

TCR beta libraries were built with iRepertoire HTBI primers and Arm-PCR of CDR3 regions. TCRdb passed the multiplex PCR reads through MiXCR, listing each CDR3 protein once. The table lists about 470,000 distinct CDR3 sequences, under 25% of them singletons. Regarding time point: persistent/refractory GD, antithyroid drugs over 5 years with positive TRAb. The authors made the TCR library using RNA they extracted from PBMCs. A blood draw put about 9 milliliters of peripheral blood into EDTA tubes. The length of the CDR3 is 13 residues. CDR1 and CDR2 from the germline V gene are SGHTA and FQGNSA. Trimming cost V 4 bases and J 5 bases, with 11 bases left between them. Regarding the study as a whole: Newly diagnosed patients shared about 950 public clonotypes; persistent patients shared under 3,000. Among samples with persistent disease, TRBV28, TRBJ1-2 and TRBJ2-5 were favored.

The TCR originated in a female donor with Graves disease. This specimen consisted of peripheral blood mononuclear cells (PBMCs), obtained when the disease was refractory, from a patient treated with antithyroid drugs. J is TRBJ1-2 and V is TRBV7-2; D gene ambiguous. CDR3 amino acids: CASSSTHLYGYTF. CDR3 coding DNA: TGTGCCAGCAGCTCAACCCACCTATATGGCTACACCTTC.